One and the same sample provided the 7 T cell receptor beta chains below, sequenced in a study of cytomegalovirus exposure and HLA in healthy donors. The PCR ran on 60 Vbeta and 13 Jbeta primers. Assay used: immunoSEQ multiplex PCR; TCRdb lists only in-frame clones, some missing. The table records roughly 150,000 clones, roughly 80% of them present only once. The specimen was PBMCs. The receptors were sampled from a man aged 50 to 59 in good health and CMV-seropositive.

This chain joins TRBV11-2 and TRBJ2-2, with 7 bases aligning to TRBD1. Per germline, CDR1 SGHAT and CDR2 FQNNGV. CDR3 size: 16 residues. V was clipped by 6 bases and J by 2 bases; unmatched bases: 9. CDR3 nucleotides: TGTGCCAGCAGGTCTACAGGGGACACAAACACCGGGGAGCTGTTTTTT. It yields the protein CASRSTGDTNTGELFF.

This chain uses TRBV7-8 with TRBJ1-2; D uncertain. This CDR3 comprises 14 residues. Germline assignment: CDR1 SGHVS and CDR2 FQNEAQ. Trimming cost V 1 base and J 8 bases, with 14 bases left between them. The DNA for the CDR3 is TGTGCCAGCAGCTTAGGCCACAGTGCAGGCGGCTACACCTTC. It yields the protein CASSLGHSAGGYTF.

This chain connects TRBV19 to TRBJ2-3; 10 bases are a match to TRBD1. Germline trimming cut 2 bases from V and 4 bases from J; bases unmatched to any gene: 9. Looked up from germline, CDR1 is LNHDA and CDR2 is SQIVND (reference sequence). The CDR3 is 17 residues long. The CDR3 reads CASSIPIMTGGADTQYF. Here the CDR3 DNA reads TGTGCCAGTAGTATACCCATCATGACAGGGGGCGCAGATACGCAGTATTTT.

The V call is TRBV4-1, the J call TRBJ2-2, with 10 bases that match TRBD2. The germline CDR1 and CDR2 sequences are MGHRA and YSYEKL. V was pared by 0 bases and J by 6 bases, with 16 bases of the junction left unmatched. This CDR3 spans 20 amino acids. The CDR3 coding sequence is TGCGCCAGCAGCCAAGATACCCCGGCGAGCGGGAGGGCCAGGGCCGGGGAGCTGTTTTTT. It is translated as CASSQDTPASGRARAGELFF.

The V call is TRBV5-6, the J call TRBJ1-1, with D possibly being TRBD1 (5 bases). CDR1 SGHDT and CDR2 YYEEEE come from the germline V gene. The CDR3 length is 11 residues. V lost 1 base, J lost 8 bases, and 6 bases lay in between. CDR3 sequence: CASSLYREAFF. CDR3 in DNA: TGTGCCAGCAGCTTGTACAGGGAAGCTTTCTTT.

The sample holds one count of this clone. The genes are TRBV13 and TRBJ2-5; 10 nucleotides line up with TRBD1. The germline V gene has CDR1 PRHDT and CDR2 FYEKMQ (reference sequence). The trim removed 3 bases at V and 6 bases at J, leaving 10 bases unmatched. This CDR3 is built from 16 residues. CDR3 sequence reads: CASSLSGTGDLKTQYF. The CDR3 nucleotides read TGTGCCAGCAGCTTGTCTGGGACAGGGGATTTGAAGACCCAGTACTTC.

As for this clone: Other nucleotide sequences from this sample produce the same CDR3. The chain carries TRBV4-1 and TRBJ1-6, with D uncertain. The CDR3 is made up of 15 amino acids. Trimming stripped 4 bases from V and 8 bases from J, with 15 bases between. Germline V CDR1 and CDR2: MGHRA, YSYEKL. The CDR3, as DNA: TGCGCCAGCAGCCGACCAACAGTGGCTGATTCACCCCTCCACTTT. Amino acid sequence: CASSRPTVADSPLHF.